This T cell receptor (beta chain) appears in the sequencing data of a study of shared clonotypes between healthy human individuals. Execution of the assay was at deep level. Researchers divided each subset's genomic DNA evenly across several immunoSEQ plates. Sequencing was performed with immunoSEQ multiplex PCR; in TCRdb, only in-frame clones are kept and a portion is missing. This table holds roughly 500,000 clones, approximately 81% found once. This clone was counted a few times. The clonotype comes from a woman in her forties in good health. Some clones in this sample may be carry-over from other donors' samples. The specimen sequenced was PBMCs.

DNA for the CDR3: TGTGCCAGCAGTGAAGGGGGGACCGGACTGTATGGCTACACCTTC. Its translation: CASSEGGTGLYGYTF. V is TRBV6-1 and J is TRBJ1-2; the D gene is possibly TRBD1 (5 bases). V lost 1 base and J 5 bases, leaving 14 bases between the germline ends. Germline assignment: CDR1 MNHNS and CDR2 SASEGT. CDR3 size: 15 residues.